This TCR beta chain was identified during a study of siplizumab effects on memory and regulatory T cells (dated by TCRdb to about 2019). In the study overall: The study examined how the anti-CD2 antibody siplizumab affects alloreactive T-cell subsets in allogeneic mixed lymphocyte reactions built from human PBMCs. Overall study results and their limits: Whether proliferating Tregs from siplizumab cultures were suppressive was not functionally confirmed. Sequences below about 10^-5 frequency were poorly captured, so only a minor fraction of alloreactive clones could be mapped to unstimulated subsets. About 75-97% of proliferating CD4+ or CD8+ clones could not be given a naive or memory phenotype. Siplizumab significantly reduced the cumulative frequency of alloreactive sequences traceable to unstimulated CD4+ memory T cells. Compared with memory T cells, unstimulated naive T cells appeared more diverse, and naive cells seemed to make a substantial contribution to the alloresponse. Among mappable alloreactive CD4+ clones, an average Treg-derived fraction of around 71% was observed with siplizumab, compared with more than 25% in control reactions.

From the germline V gene, CDR1 is SGHDT and CDR2 is YYEEEE. V drops 0 bases and J drops 7 bases, leaving 11 bases in between. Its CDR3 holds 14 amino acids, cysteine through phenylalanine. The sequence is cut down to CDR3 DNA, 42 bases in frame from base 1. A word on this clone: Its antigen is still unknown. Base-call qualities are not available, and no considerably larger clone is one nucleotide away.

Library prep was done by the immunoSEQ multiplex PCR assay. Each sample had roughly 90,000 TCR templates assayed by the deep sequencing platform. Genomic DNA extracted from sorted T cells was used for TCRbeta CDR3 sequencing. Per the authors' processing: The R programming language was used for clonal analysis of TCRbeta CDR3 data. Comparing unstimulated samples against CFSE-low samples taken after the reaction was how alloreactive CD4+ and CD8+ clones were defined. By matching sequences to the repertoires of sorted unstimulated Treg and non-Treg cells, each alloreactive CD4+ clone was assigned a regulatory or non-regulatory origin. Not all clones reach the TCRdb copy of this immuneACCESS table, which keeps in-frame sequences only. Checked studies attribute under half of the gap to unresolved V genes and leave the rest unexplained. The D gene and trimming were derived from the DNA, and the V and J assignments and clone size from that table. This sample lists tens of thousands of clones; just over 90% were detected once. The top ten hold about 40% of the sample.

TCRbeta CDR3 sequencing was performed on sorted unstimulated T cells and on proliferating T cells recovered from mixed lymphocyte reactions. Fresh whole blood from ten HLA-typed healthy donors served as the source for isolating PBMCs. This TCR was recovered from a human donor in good health. The chain employs TRBV5-6 and TRBJ1-5; TRBD1 is perhaps the D gene, given 6 matching bases. The sequenced sample consisted of CD8+ T cells sorted from blood. The nucleotide sequence reads TGTGCCAGCAGCTTGGGAGGGGACAAGCAGCCCCAGCATTTT. The translation is CASSLGGDKQPQHF.